These 28 T cell receptor beta chains were sequenced from one sample in a study of cytomegalovirus exposure and HLA in healthy donors. It was with 60 Vbeta and 13 Jbeta primers that the PCR ran. The table came from immunoSEQ multiplex PCR; TCRdb's copy has only in-frame clones and leaves some out. Seen here are roughly 110,000 clones, more than 70% observed once, and the top ten hold around 2.1%. The sample was PBMCs. These receptors were collected from a man aged 18 to 30 in good health and CMV-seronegative.

This clone was observed a few times. V gene TRBV7-9 combines with J gene TRBJ1-4, with 7 positions matching TRBD1. Trimming cost V 1 base and J 7 bases; bases outside gene matches: 9. This CDR3 region has 16 residues. The V gene's germline CDR1 is SEHNR and CDR2 FQNEAQ (reference sequence). This CDR3 is CASSLDRQGWGEKLFF. The CDR3 nucleotides read TGTGCCAGCAGCTTAGACCGACAGGGATGGGGTGAAAAACTGTTTTTT. The variable domain in full, completed from reference TRBV7-9 and TRBJ1-4, reads DTGVSQNPRHKITKRGQNVTFRCDPISEHNRLYWYRQTLGQGPEFLTYFQNEAQLEKSRLLSDRFSAERPKGSFSTLEIQRTEQGDSAMYLCASSLDRQGWGEKLFFGSGTQLSVL.

This rearrangement joins TRBV6-6 to TRBJ2-5, with 8 bases that match TRBD2. The DNA end is more similar to TRBJ2-7, so the J call may be wrong. CDR3 length: 13 amino acids. Per germline, CDR1 MNHNY and CDR2 SVGAGI (reference sequence). The CDR3 loop reads CASTHGGADEQYF. CDR3 DNA sequence: TGTGCCAGCACCCACGGGGGGGCTGACGAGCAGTACTTC.

This clone was seen more than once but under ten times. The V call is TRBV5-1, the J call TRBJ1-5; D is unclear. The V gene lost 0 bases and the J gene lost 2 bases, with 6 bases spanning the gap. Germline CDR1 reads SGHRS; CDR2 reads YFSETQ. The CDR3 runs to 14 residues. The CDR3 region is CASSLVPGNQPQHF. For the CDR3, the DNA is TGCGCCAGCAGCTTGGTCCCCGGCAATCAGCCCCAGCATTTT.

The chain employs TRBV7-8 and TRBJ2-7; TRBD1 is a possible D gene (6 bases). This CDR3 has 14 residues. Trimming left V 5 bases short and J 3 bases short, with 14 bases between. Germline CDR1 reads SGHVS; CDR2 reads FQNEAQ. The CDR3 DNA follows: TGTGCCAGCAGCCCCGGGGACATCCTCTACGAGCAGTACTTC. It specifies CASSPGDILYEQYF. Filled out from reference TRBV7-8 and TRBJ2-7, the complete variable domain reads GAGVSQSPRYKVAKRGQDVALRCDPISGHVSLFWYQQALGQGPEFLTYFQNEAQLDKSGLPSDRFFAERPEGSVSTLKIQRTQQEDSAVYLCASSPGDILYEQYFGPGTRLTVT.

This clone occurred once. The chain uses TRBV2 and TRBJ2-6; D ambiguous. V lost 4 bases and J lost 0, with 10 bases in between. CDR1 and CDR2 (germline): SNHLY, FYNNEI. The CDR3 totals 16 residues. The CDR3 bases are TGTGCCAGCAGTGGGGTGCGGTCCTCTGGGGCCAACGTCCTGACTTTC. Amino acid sequence: CASSGVRSSGANVLTF.

The rearrangement uses TRBV11-2 and TRBJ1-2; D possibly corresponds to TRBD1 (6 bases). V shed 5 bases and J shed 4 bases, with 8 bases lying between them. Germline lookup yields CDR1 SGHAT and CDR2 FQNNGV. The CDR3 is made up of 12 amino acids. CDR3 sequence: CASSRDTYGYTF. CDR3 DNA sequence: TGTGCCAGCAGCCGGGACACCTATGGCTACACCTTC.

This chain connects TRBV4-3 to TRBJ2-6; 8 bases match TRBD2. Germline-derived CDR1 and CDR2 are LGHNA and YSLEER. This CDR3 spans 20 amino acids. V shed 4 bases and J 1 base; nucleotides not matched to a gene: 15. DNA of the CDR3: TGCGCCAGCAGCCTCCATAGCGGGGCCTCGTTTGGGTCTGGGGCCAACGTCCTGACTTTC. Its translation is CASSLHSGASFGSGANVLTF.

The chain links TRBV19 to TRBJ1-2; 8 bases are shared with TRBD1. Germline values: CDR1 LNHDA, CDR2 SQIVND (reference sequence). The V gene end was trimmed by 4 bases and the J gene end by 8 bases; junction bases not matched to a gene: 9. This CDR3 region has 14 residues. CDR3: CASSTLQGAQGYTF. As DNA, the CDR3 is TGTGCCAGTAGTACGTTGCAGGGGGCGCAAGGCTACACCTTC.

The chain uses TRBV5-6 and TRBJ2-2; D might be TRBD1 (6 bases). The germline V gene has CDR1 SGHDT and CDR2 YYEEEE. V lost 1 base and J lost 5, with 9 bases in between. The CDR3 is 14 residues long. In nucleotides, the CDR3 is TGTGCCAGCAGCTTGACAGGGCCGACCGGGGAGCTGTTTTTT. It specifies CASSLTGPTGELFF.

The J gene is TRBJ2-5, the V gene TRBV6-5; D is unresolved. The J call may be in error: the DNA end matches TRBJ2-7 better. Germline CDR1 reads MNHEY; CDR2 reads SVGAGI. CDR3 length: 15 amino acids. CDR3 in DNA: TGTGCCAGCAGTTACTCGAACGCTCCTGACTACGAGCAGTACTTC. This codes for CASSYSNAPDYEQYF.

This clone has only one observation. The V call is TRBV10-3, the J call TRBJ1-5; possibly TRBD1 for D (5 bases). Looked up from germline, CDR1 is ENHRY and CDR2 is SYGVKD. V gave up 4 bases and J gave up 7 bases, with 14 bases separating them. The CDR3 extends over 14 amino acids. CDR3 coding DNA: TGTGCCATCAGTGTGTCCAGGGATCAGCAGCCCCAGCATTTT. Translated, it gives CAISVSRDQQPQHF.

This rearrangement joins TRBV2 to TRBJ1-1; D remains unclear. V lost 4 bases to trimming and J lost 1 base, with 4 bases between them. The CDR3 is 12 residues long. Germline CDR1 reads SNHLY; CDR2 reads FYNNEI. CDR3 in amino acids: CASSVRNTEAFF. CDR3 sequence (DNA): TGTGCCAGCAGTGTCCGGAACACTGAAGCTTTCTTT.

J is TRBJ2-3 and V is TRBV18; 9 bases match TRBD1. V was clipped by 6 bases and J by 1 base; unmatched bases: 5. The CDR3 sequence is 15 residues long. CDR1 and CDR2 from the germline V gene are KGHSH and LQKENI. For the CDR3, the DNA is TGTGCCAGCTCGCAACAGGGGGCCCGCACAGATACGCAGTATTTT. Translation gives CASSQQGARTDTQYF.

This clone was observed a handful of times. The rearrangement links TRBV19 to TRBJ2-3; maybe TRBD2 (5 bases). The ends were cut back, 2 bases at V and 4 bases at J, with 16 bases in the middle. The germline V gene encodes CDR1 LNHDA and CDR2 SQIVND (reference sequence). The CDR3 contains 16 residues. The CDR3: CASSILTPRAADTQYF. DNA of the CDR3: TGTGCCAGTAGTATATTGACTCCCAGAGCGGCAGATACGCAGTATTTT. Drawing the rest from reference TRBV19 and TRBJ2-3, the complete variable domain is DGGITQSPKYLFRKEGQNVTLSCEQNLNHDAMYWYRQDPGQGLRLIYYSQIVNDFQKGDIAEGYSVSREKKESFPLTVTSAQKNPTAFYLCASSILTPRAADTQYFGPGTRLTVL.

The chain is built from TRBV5-4 and TRBJ1-1; D not certain. The V end lost 5 bases, the J end lost 1 base, and 18 bases lay between the germline ends. The CDR3 is 16 amino acids. Germline-derived CDR1 and CDR2 are SGHNT and YYREEE (reference sequence). Written as DNA, the CDR3 is TGTGCCAGCAGTCCCCCGGGGAAGTCGGCGAACACTGAAGCTTTCTTT. Its translation: CASSPPGKSANTEAFF. Combining the CDR3 with reference TRBV5-4 and TRBJ1-1 gives the whole variable domain ETGVTQSPTHLIKTRGQQVTLRCSSQSGHNTVSWYQQALGQGPQFIFQYYREEENGRGNFPPRFSGLQFPNYSSELNVNALELDDSALYLCASSPPGKSANTEAFFGQGTRLTVV.

The sample holds one count of this clone. The rearrangement links TRBV28 to TRBJ1-4, with 7 bases aligning to TRBD1. Germline values: CDR1 MDHEN, CDR2 SYDVKM. V lost 6 bases, J lost 0 bases, and 7 bases stayed unmatched. This CDR3 has 16 residues. This CDR3 is CASSRTGPPTNEKLFF. CDR3 nucleotide sequence: TGTGCCAGCAGCAGGACAGGCCCTCCAACTAATGAAAAACTGTTTTTT.

The rearrangement joins TRBV5-1 to TRBJ1-1; 8 bases map to TRBD1. The CDR3 runs to 15 residues. Germline V gene data show CDR1 as SGHRS and CDR2 as YFSETQ. The J segment lost 5 bases and the V segment lost 0 bases, leaving 6 bases of the junction unmatched. The CDR3 DNA follows: TGCGCCAGCAGCTTGGGACAGGGGAGATGGACTGAAGCTTTCTTT. It encodes CASSLGQGRWTEAFF. The full variable domain, its missing parts supplied by reference TRBV5-1 and TRBJ1-1, is KAGVTQTPRYLIKTRGQQVTLSCSPISGHRSVSWYQQTPGQGLQFLFEYFSETQRNKGNFPGRFSGRQFSNSRSEMNVSTLELGDSALYLCASSLGQGRWTEAFFGQGTRLTVV.

This chain joins TRBV2 and TRBJ1-3; 7 nucleotides align to TRBD1. This CDR3 contains 15 residues. Per germline, CDR1 SNHLY and CDR2 FYNNEI. The V and J ends lost 5 bases and 2 bases, in that order; junction bases with no gene match: 6. Here the CDR3 reads CASSRDRVAGNTIYF. The CDR3 nucleotides are TGTGCCAGCAGTCGCGACAGGGTTGCTGGAAACACCATATATTTT.

This clone has more than one count but fewer than ten. The V call is TRBV7-9, the J call TRBJ2-7; D gene uncertain. Germline CDR1 SEHNR, CDR2 FQNEAQ (reference sequence). The CDR3 sequence is 12 residues long. The V end was cut by 4 bases, the J end by 2 bases, with 6 bases between. The CDR3 here is CASSSSPYEQYF. As DNA, the CDR3 is TGTGCCAGCAGCTCATCCCCCTACGAGCAGTACTTC. Drawing the rest from reference TRBV7-9 and TRBJ2-7, the complete variable domain is DTGVSQNPRHKITKRGQNVTFRCDPISEHNRLYWYRQTLGQGPEFLTYFQNEAQLEKSRLLSDRFSAERPKGSFSTLEIQRTEQGDSAMYLCASSSSPYEQYFGPGTRLTVT.

J is TRBJ1-2 and V is TRBV28; perhaps TRBD1 as D (5 bases). This CDR3 has 15 amino acids. The germline V gene has CDR1 MDHEN and CDR2 SYDVKM. The V end was cut by 5 bases, the J end by 8 bases, with 21 bases between. The CDR3 DNA is TGTGCCAGCAGTGCACGGCCCCAAGGGGCCTGGGGCTACACCTTC. This translates into CASSARPQGAWGYTF.

V gene TRBV10-3 combines with J gene TRBJ2-2, with D possibly being TRBD2 (6 bases). This CDR3 has 15 residues. Germline V lookup: CDR1 ENHRY, CDR2 SYGVKD. The V gene lost 6 bases and the J gene lost 5 bases, with 16 bases spanning the gap. This CDR3 is CAIRAGSRQTGELFF. CDR3 nucleotides: TGTGCCATCAGGGCGGGATCCAGGCAGACCGGGGAGCTGTTTTTT.

CDR3 residues: CASSLLAGGPTDTQYF. CDR3 DNA sequence: TGTGCCAGCAGCTTGCTGGCGGGGGGACCCACAGATACGCAGTATTTT. The V and J genes are TRBV5-8 and TRBJ2-3, with 8 nucleotides matching TRBD2. V lost 1 base and J lost 2; bases outside the gene matches: 6. The CDR3 extends over 16 amino acids. Per germline, CDR1 SGHTS and CDR2 YDEGEE.

V is TRBV28 and J is TRBJ2-1; TRBD2 might be the D (6 bases). The length of the CDR3 is 14 residues. The germline V gene has CDR1 MDHEN and CDR2 SYDVKM. The V end lost 7 bases, the J end lost 8 bases, and 18 bases lay between the germline ends. In DNA form, the CDR3 reads TGTGCCAGCACCCGAGGGGCGGGGATGGATGAGCAGTTCTTC. Protein sequence: CASTRGAGMDEQFF. Based on the CDR3 plus reference TRBV28 and TRBJ2-1, the full variable domain is DVKVTQSSRYLVKRTGEKVFLECVQDMDHENMFWYRQDPGLGLRLIYFSYDVKMKEKGDIPEGYSVSREKKERFSLILESASTNQTSMYLCASTRGAGMDEQFFGPGTRLTVL.

V and J are TRBV11-1 and TRBJ2-2, with 7 nucleotides matching TRBD2. With V trimmed by 5 bases and J by 7 bases, 16 bases remained unmatched. The CDR3 is made up of 17 amino acids. Germline-derived CDR1 and CDR2 are SGHAT and FQDESV (reference sequence). The CDR3 DNA follows: TGTGCCAGCAGCCGACCCCCGAGGGAGGGACGGAGCGGGGAGCTGTTTTTT. Translated: CASSRPPREGRSGELFF.

CDR3 amino acids: CASSPSTGNYGYTF. CDR3 nucleotide sequence: TGTGCCAGCTCACCATCGACAGGGAACTATGGCTACACCTTC. The chain has TRBV18 and TRBJ1-2; 7 bases fit TRBD1. This CDR3 is built from 14 residues. J gave up 2 bases and V 2 bases, and 2 bases lay outside the gene matches. Per the germline V gene, CDR1 is KGHSH and CDR2 is LQKENI.

The rearrangement joins TRBV10-3 to TRBJ2-2, with TRBD1 identical over 8 bases. There are 16 residues in the CDR3. From germline, CDR1 is ENHRY and CDR2 SYGVKD. V was pared by 6 bases and J by 5 bases, with 11 bases of the junction left unmatched. CDR3 DNA: TGTGCCATCAGCATCAGCCCGACAGGGGTTACCGGGGAGCTGTTTTTT. Translation: CAISISPTGVTGELFF.

In its sample, this clone was seen a few times. This sequence joins TRBV10-3 and TRBJ1-1; no reliable D call. The V gene lost 4 bases and the J gene lost 7 bases, with 13 bases spanning the gap. The CDR3 totals 13 residues. The germline V gene has CDR1 ENHRY and CDR2 SYGVKD. The CDR3, as DNA: TGTGCCATCAGTGTCGACATACTGTATGAAGCTTTCTTT. Its protein is CAISVDILYEAFF.

The V and J genes are TRBV7-2 and TRBJ2-7; D gene ambiguous. This CDR3 is 13 amino acids long. V shed 5 bases and J shed 0 bases, with 8 bases lying between them. Germline loops: CDR1 SGHTA, CDR2 FQGNSA. The CDR3 region has the DNA TGTGCCAGCAGCCACAGCAGCTCCTACGAGCAGTACTTC. Protein sequence: CASSHSSSYEQYF.